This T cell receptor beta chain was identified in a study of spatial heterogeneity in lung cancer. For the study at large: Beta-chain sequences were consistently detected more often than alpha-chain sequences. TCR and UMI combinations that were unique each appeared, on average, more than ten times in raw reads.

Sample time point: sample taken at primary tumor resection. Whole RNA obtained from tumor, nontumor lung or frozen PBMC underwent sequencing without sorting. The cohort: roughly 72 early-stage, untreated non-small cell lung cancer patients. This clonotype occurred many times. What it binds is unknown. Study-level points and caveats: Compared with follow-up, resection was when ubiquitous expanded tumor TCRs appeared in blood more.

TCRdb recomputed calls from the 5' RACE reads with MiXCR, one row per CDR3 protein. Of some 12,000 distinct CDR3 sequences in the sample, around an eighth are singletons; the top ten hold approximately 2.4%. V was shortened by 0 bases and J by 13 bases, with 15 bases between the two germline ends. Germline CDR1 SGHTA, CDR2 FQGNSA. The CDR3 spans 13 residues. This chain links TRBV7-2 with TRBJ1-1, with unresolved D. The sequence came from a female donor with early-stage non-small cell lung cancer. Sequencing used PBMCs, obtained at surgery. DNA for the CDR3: TGTGCCAGCAGCTTAGCGGTGGGCCACGAGGGTTTCTTT. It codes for CASSLAVGHEGFF. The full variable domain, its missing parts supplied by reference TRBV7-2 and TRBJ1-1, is GAGVSQSPSNKVTEKGKDVELRCDPISGHTALYWYRQSLGQGLEFLIYFQGNSAPDKSGLPSDRFSAERTGGSVSTLTIQRTQQEDSAVYLCASSLAVGHEGFFGQGTRLTVV.